The 32 T cell receptor beta chains given below trace back to one sample, sequenced in a study of blood T cells in healthy people across ages. The use of a sample-barcoded 5' primer and a J-beta primer mix characterized a second PCR of about 7 to 12 cycles. TCRdb reanalysed the 5' RACE reads using MiXCR and keeps one entry per CDR3 protein. Here the sample spans approximately 820,000 distinct CDR3 sequences, roughly 44% being singletons. The sample taken for sequencing was blood. Receptor source: a man aged 55 to 69 in good health.

The V call is TRBV7-2, the J call TRBJ2-7; perhaps D is TRBD1 or TRBD2 (5 bases each). Trimming left V 0 bases short and J 2 bases short, with 17 bases between. The germline V gene has CDR1 SGHTA and CDR2 FQGNSA. This CDR3 is built from 17 residues. CDR3 DNA sequence: TGTGCCAGCAGCTTAGCGTTCGATTTTGGGGGAGCCTACGAGCAGTACTTC. Translation gives CASSLAFDFGGAYEQYF.

This chain links TRBV4-3 with TRBJ1-2, with D unclear. Germline CDR1 is LGHNA and CDR2 is YSLEER. V dropped 0 bases and J dropped 6 bases, with 11 bases sitting between them. The CDR3 is 14 residues long. The CDR3 bases are TGCGCCAGCAGCCAAGATACTGTGGTAGATGGCTACACCTTC. The encoded protein is CASSQDTVVDGYTF.

The V call is TRBV3-1, the J call TRBJ2-3, with 10 bases identical to TRBD2. V lost 5 bases, J lost 6 bases, and 5 bases stayed unmatched. Germline loops: CDR1 LGHDT, CDR2 YNNKEL (reference sequence). This CDR3 is 14 amino acids long. The CDR3 coding sequence is TGTGCCAGCAGCGCTACGACTAGCGGGGATACGCAGTATTTT. Translated: CASSATTSGDTQYF.

The V call is TRBV30, the J call TRBJ2-3, with D possibly TRBD2 on 5 matching bases. Between the trimmed V and J ends, which lost 2 bases and 1 base, there was a span of 7 bases. This CDR3 has 13 amino acids. Germline CDR1 GTSNPN, CDR2 SVGIG (reference sequence). For the CDR3, the DNA is TGTGCCTGGAGTTGGGGAGGCACAGATACGCAGTATTTT. This translates into CAWSWGGTDTQYF.

This clonotype appeared many times. The chain recombines TRBV20-1 with TRBJ2-1; tentatively, D is TRBD1 (8 bases). Trimming took off 0 bases at V and 7 bases at J, with 16 bases between the two ends. This CDR3 spans 15 amino acids. The V gene's germline CDR1 is DFQATT and CDR2 SNEGSKA (reference sequence). The CDR3 spells CSARDTGGARNEQFF. In nucleotides, the CDR3 is TGCAGTGCTAGAGATACAGGGGGGGCTCGAAATGAGCAGTTCTTC.

Turning to this clonotype: Germline is not matched at one junction end, which may reflect a read error. The V gene is TRBV27, the J gene TRBJ2-4; the D is unclear. The DNA end is more similar to TRBJ2-7, so the J call may be wrong. This CDR3 is 13 amino acids long. CDR1 is MNHEY and CDR2 is SMNVEV in the germline V gene (reference sequence). CDR3: CACSLARTYEQYF. The CDR3 DNA follows: TGTGCCTGCAGTTTGGCTAGAACCTACGAGCAGTACTTC.

A single count supports this clonotype. The CDR3 region has the DNA TGTGCCAGCAGCTCTCCCCGGGGGACCCCGAACACTGAAGCTTTCTTT. This translates into CASSSPRGTPNTEAFF. The chain is built from TRBV7-2 and TRBJ1-1; D is perhaps TRBD1 (5 bases). V dropped 4 bases and J dropped 1 base, with 16 bases sitting between them. Per the germline V gene, CDR1 is SGHTA and CDR2 is FQGNSA. There are 16 residues in the CDR3.

This clonotype occurred once. The V call is TRBV2, the J call TRBJ2-4, with TRBD2 as a possible D gene (6 bases). Judging by the DNA end, TRBJ2-7 fits better; the J call may be wrong. The germline V gene encodes CDR1 SNHLY and CDR2 FYNNEI. CDR3 length: 15 residues. CDR3 sequence reads: CASSDSFARGGEQYF. CDR3 sequence (DNA): TGTGCCAGCAGTGACTCCTTTGCGCGGGGTGGCGAGCAGTACTTC.

The chain links TRBV6-6 to TRBJ1-2; D not resolved. Trimming pared 6 bases from V and 6 bases from J, leaving 17 bases between. CDR1 is MNHNY, CDR2 SVGAGI, per germline (reference sequence). The length of the CDR3 is 14 residues. CDR3 nucleotide sequence: TGTGCCAGCAGCCCGAGTTCCGGGTTCAATGGCTACACCTTC. Protein: CASSPSSGFNGYTF.

This clonotype has more than one count but fewer than ten. The J gene is TRBJ2-1, the V gene TRBV28; the match to TRBD1 covers 12 bases. Losses at the gene ends were 4 bases for V and 8 bases for J; bases not matched to a gene: 6. CDR1 and CDR2 (germline): MDHEN, SYDVKM. The CDR3 spans 15 residues. The CDR3 region is CASSSPGQGAYEQFF. CDR3 nucleotides: TGTGCCAGCAGTTCGCCGGGACAGGGGGCCTATGAGCAGTTCTTC.

This rearrangement joins TRBV7-3 to TRBJ2-1, with no clear D. CDR1 is SGHTA, CDR2 FQGTGA, per germline. The CDR3 spans 13 residues. V lost 4 bases and J 5 bases, leaving 9 bases between the germline ends. CDR3 sequence (DNA): TGTGCCAGCAGCTACGGGCCTGACAATGAGCAGTTCTTC. Translation gives CASSYGPDNEQFF.

This clonotype was seen ten or more times. The gene calls are TRBV29-1 and TRBJ2-5; either TRBD1 or TRBD2 may supply D (5 bases each). The CDR3 is made up of 13 amino acids. The V end lost 4 bases, the J end lost 7 bases, and 16 bases lay between the germline ends. Looked up from germline, CDR1 is SQVTM and CDR2 is ANQGSEA. Here the CDR3 DNA reads TGCAGCGTTGGGGACGGCCCTCCGCGGACCCAGTACTTC. As protein: CSVGDGPPRTQYF.

The V gene is TRBV15, the J gene TRBJ2-1; 11 bases map to TRBD2. V shed 1 base and J 9 bases; nucleotides not matched to a gene: 8. Germline lookup yields CDR1 LNHNV and CDR2 YYDKDF (reference sequence). This CDR3 is 16 amino acids long. Written as DNA, the CDR3 is TGTGCCACCAGCAGAGCGGGACTAGCGGCCCTCGCTGAGCAGTTCTTC. Amino acids: CATSRAGLAALAEQFF.

Only a few counts were recorded for this clonotype. The chain has TRBV18 and TRBJ2-7; 9 nucleotides match TRBD1. Germline values: CDR1 KGHSH, CDR2 LQKENI. This CDR3 comprises 15 residues. The V and J ends lost 3 bases and 3 bases, in that order; junction bases with no gene match: 6. The CDR3 sequence is CASSPGQGINYEQYF. CDR3 nucleotide sequence: TGTGCCAGCTCACCGGGACAGGGTATTAACTACGAGCAGTACTTC.

With regard to this clonotype: Since a much larger clone is just one base distant, this may be a read error. The chain combines TRBV7-2 with TRBJ2-6; D not resolved. V gave up 2 bases and J gave up 0 bases, with 8 bases separating them. Germline loops: CDR1 SGHTA, CDR2 FQGNSA. The CDR3 spans 16 residues. CDR3 DNA sequence: TGTGCCAGCAGCTTATGCGGCGGCTCTGGGGCCAACGTCCTGACTTTC. Its protein product is CASSLCGGSGANVLTF.

Remarks on this clonotype: A much more abundant neighbour one base away suggests this may be a read error. The V and J genes are TRBV7-2 and TRBJ2-1; no definite D call. The DNA end is a closer match to TRBJ2-7, so the J assignment may be wrong. Looked up from germline, CDR1 is SGHTA and CDR2 is FQGNSA. CDR3 size: 14 residues. The CDR3 nucleotides are TGTGCCAGCAGCCCCGACGTGACCACCAATGAGCAGTACTTC. Its protein product is CASSPDVTTNEQYF.

Notes on this clonotype: One junction end does not reproduce the germline sequence, and a read error may be involved. This rearrangement joins TRBV28 to TRBJ1-2, with a tentative D call TRBD1 (6 bases). Germline CDR1 is MDHEN and CDR2 is SYDVKM. The CDR3 totals 13 residues. CDR3 nucleotide sequence: TGTGCCGGCAGTGACGAGGGGGTGTATGGCTACACCTTC. Translated, it gives CAGSDEGVYGYTF.

This clonotype was seen a handful of times. This sequence joins TRBV21-1 and TRBJ2-1. TRBV21-1 is given as a pseudogene. CDR3 size: 10 residues. The CDR3 loop reads CARSFNEQFF. For the CDR3, the DNA is TGTGCCCGGAGCTTCAATGAGCAGTTCTTC.

J is TRBJ2-1 and V is TRBV24-1, with 12 bases that match TRBD1. V lost 3 bases and J lost 2; bases outside the gene matches: 7. This CDR3 is built from 18 residues. Germline values: CDR1 KGHDR, CDR2 SFDVKD. CDR3 in DNA: TGTGCCACCAGTGATCGACAAGGGACAGGGGGCCCCTACAATGAGCAGTTCTTC. This translates into CATSDRQGTGGPYNEQFF.

This chain joins TRBV18 and TRBJ2-6; no firm D call. The CDR3 covers 16 residues. V lost 3 bases to trimming and J lost 0 bases, with 9 bases between them. From germline, CDR1 is KGHSH and CDR2 LQKENI. CDR3 in DNA: TGTGCCAGCTCACCTGTCCTGCTCTCTGGGGCCAACGTCCTGACTTTC. Translating gives CASSPVLLSGANVLTF.

The chain is built from TRBV28 and TRBJ1-2; perhaps TRBD1 as D (6 bases). Deletions cut 3 bases from V and 5 bases from J, with 16 bases between. The CDR3 runs to 15 residues. Germline V gene data show CDR1 as MDHEN and CDR2 as SYDVKM. Here the CDR3 reads CASSLQGLSHYGYTF. CDR3 coding DNA: TGTGCCAGCAGTTTGCAGGGGCTAAGTCATTATGGCTACACCTTC.

This chain joins TRBV13 and TRBJ2-7; 8 nucleotides match TRBD1. Germline trimming cut 4 bases from V and 3 bases from J; bases unmatched to any gene: 8. The CDR3 extends over 15 amino acids. Germline CDR1 is PRHDT and CDR2 is FYEKMQ (reference sequence). The CDR3 nucleotides are TGTGCCAGCAGCTATGACAGGGGTGGGTACTACGAGCAGTACTTC. Protein: CASSYDRGGYYEQYF.

The rearrangement links TRBV6-2 or TRBV6-3 to TRBJ2-3; the match to TRBD1 covers 10 bases. Germline V CDR1 and CDR2: MNHEY, SVGEGT. V lost 3 bases to trimming and J lost 4 bases; unmatched junction nucleotides: 4. The CDR3 spans 15 residues. Here the CDR3 reads CASSYGTGVADTQYF. DNA of the CDR3: TGTGCCAGCAGTTATGGGACAGGGGTCGCAGATACGCAGTATTTT.

The V call is TRBV12-3 or TRBV12-4, the J call TRBJ2-1; D is ambiguous. The CDR3 runs 15 residues. V gave up 2 bases and J gave up 5 bases, with 13 bases separating them. In nucleotides, the CDR3 is TGTGCCAGCAGTTTAACTTCCTCCCCCAACAATGAGCAGTTCTTC. Protein: CASSLTSSPNNEQFF.

This chain uses TRBV6-6 with TRBJ2-3, with TRBD1 matching over 7 bases. The V gene's germline CDR1 is MNHNY and CDR2 SVGAGI (reference sequence). After removal of 6 bases from V and 4 bases from J, the junction contained 10 bases not matched to a gene. This CDR3 is 15 amino acids long. The chain's CDR3 is CASRIGTEGPDTQYF. The CDR3 DNA sequence: TGTGCCAGCAGAATCGGGACAGAAGGACCAGATACGCAGTATTTT.

The J gene is TRBJ2-3, the V gene TRBV4-3; D gene unclear. V was pared by 5 bases and J by 0 bases, with 12 bases between. Germline V CDR1 and CDR2: LGHNA, YSLEER. This CDR3 is 15 amino acids long. The CDR3 region has the DNA TGCGCCAGCAGCAATCGACGGGCCAGCACAGATACGCAGTATTTT. Translation gives CASSNRRASTDTQYF.

The chain has TRBV20-1 and TRBJ1-1, with D perhaps matching TRBD1 (6 bases). The germline gives CDR1 DFQATT, CDR2 SNEGSKA (reference sequence). This CDR3 has 14 amino acids. V shed 5 bases and J shed 3 bases, with 16 bases lying between them. The CDR3 protein is CSALPPWGHTEAFF. The CDR3 bases are TGCAGTGCTTTGCCTCCCTGGGGGCACACTGAAGCTTTCTTT.

The chain joins TRBV18 to TRBJ2-7; 9 nucleotides align to TRBD1. V was pared by 5 bases and J by 5 bases, with 7 bases of the junction left unmatched. The V gene's germline CDR1 is KGHSH and CDR2 LQKENI. The CDR3 runs 14 residues. Here the CDR3 DNA reads TGTGCCAGCTCAATGCCGGGACAGGGCAACGAGCAGTACTTC. This translates into CASSMPGQGNEQYF.

In its sample, this clonotype was seen a few times. V is TRBV7-2 and J is TRBJ1-6; D is perhaps TRBD1 (6 bases). The germline CDR1 and CDR2 sequences are SGHTA and FQGNSA. This CDR3 is 14 amino acids long. V dropped 5 bases and J dropped 12 bases, with 17 bases sitting between them. CDR3 amino acids: CASSRLRDTLPLHF. CDR3 in DNA: TGTGCCAGCAGCCGCCTTAGGGACACCTTACCCCTCCACTTT.

This clonotype was counted a few times. The chain is built from TRBV6-1 and TRBJ2-3, with D perhaps matching TRBD2 (5 bases). V shed 2 bases and J shed 0 bases, with 12 bases lying between them. Germline CDR1 is MNHNS and CDR2 is SASEGT. CDR3 length equals 16 residues. For the CDR3, the DNA is TGTGCCAGCAGTGAACTAGCTAGGGATAGCACAGATACGCAGTATTTT. Protein sequence: CASSELARDSTDTQYF.

The chain combines TRBV3-1 with TRBJ2-7; TRBD1 agrees at 9 bases. The V segment lost 0 bases and the J segment 2 bases; nucleotides outside the gene matches: 11. Germline-derived CDR1 and CDR2 are LGHDT and YNNKEL (reference sequence). The CDR3 is 18 residues long. The CDR3 protein is CASSQEAPAGTGTYEQYF. CDR3 sequence (DNA): TGTGCCAGCAGCCAAGAAGCCCCCGCTGGGACAGGGACCTACGAGCAGTACTTC.

The V call is TRBV20-1, the J call TRBJ1-2; D uncertain. V shed 2 bases and J shed 4 bases, with 17 bases lying between them. CDR3 length: 15 residues. CDR1 and CDR2 from the germline V gene are DFQATT and SNEGSKA (reference sequence). CDR3 DNA sequence: TGCAGTGCTAGATCCCGTACTAATCTTCTCTATGGCTACACCTTC. This translates into CSARSRTNLLYGYTF.